This T cell receptor (beta chain) appears in the sequencing data of a study of shared clonotypes between healthy human individuals (dated by TCRdb to 2020 to 2022). As for the study more broadly: The cohort included a few men and a couple of women between 18 and 49 years of age. To increase sequencing depth and limit assay-specific biases, different laboratories used diverse techniques to prepare libraries and sequence TCR repertoires. For each donor, three plates each were used for CD4 naive and CD4 memory, two plates were used for CD8 naive, and one plate was used for CD8 memory. Between about 0.8 and 9.5 billion PBMCs per donor were obtained by leukapheresis. Blood TCR repertoires of a handful of healthy adults were deeply sequenced to estimate repertoire size and the extent of clonotype sharing between individuals. Here is what the overall study found, with its caveats: Pairwise subsampling indicated that sequencing depth was expected to affect the degree of clonotype sharing among donors. Higher generation probabilities were observed for clonotypes shared by all four sorted-subset donors than for non-shared clonotypes. Only blood was sampled, and tissue TCR repertoires likely differ from those in blood. The genetic and exposure-history diversity represented was limited by the small number of donors. Even with the large sequencing depth, rarefaction of the sorted-subset datasets indicated that sequencing was incomplete. Larger estimated clonotype richness was generally found for naive subsets than for memory subsets. Approximately 4.8% of naive CD4, roughly 3.6% of naive CD8, 2% to 2.5% of memory CD4, and 0.4% of memory CD8 clonotypes were shared across several donors.

With respect to this clone: Its antigen remains undetermined. Base quality data are lacking; no much larger clone is found one base away.

Donors were healthy HIV-negative adults with no recently reported acute infections or vaccinations. Every donor was a Caucasian adult residing in Nashville, Tennessee, USA. Magnetic negative selection was used to enrich CD4+ T cells, after which naive cells were positively selected on CD45RA and the negative fraction became the memory subset. After blood collection by leukapheresis, PBMCs were isolated using Ficoll-Histopaque density gradient centrifugation and then cryopreserved in the vapor phase of liquid nitrogen. Analytical flow cytometry was used to check the purity and quantity of each magnetically sorted T cell population. Genomic DNA was isolated from each sorted fraction and quantified by UV absorbance on a Nanodrop 2000c. Using the deep immunoSEQ assay, TCR CDR3 regions were amplified from genomic DNA by multiplex PCR. Genomic DNA extracted from each cell subset was distributed evenly over all wells of several immunoSEQ 96-well plates, and each plate served as one replicate. For sorted subsets, each replicate PCR was loaded with 200 ng genomic DNA, equivalent to approximately 33,000 T cell genomes. Purified libraries were measured with a Qubit 3.0 fluorometer, size-checked on a Bioanalyzer 2100, and measured again with the KAPA Library Quantification kit. Each immunoSEQ 96-well plate was sequenced on its own single-read 150-cycle Illumina NextSeq 550 flow cell. The authors' analysis ran thus. The immunoSEQ output contained only junctional sequences without quality scores, so filtering could not match that applied to full-length reads. To assign V/J genes and CDR3, sequences were annotated against IMGT germline references using PyIR, a Python wrapper for IgBLAST v1.9. Any read was removed if the V/J assignment was weak (E-value above 1e-6), the CDR3 was missing, or the read contained stop codons, out-of-frame junctions, or ambiguous translated residues. A V3J clonotype was defined by an identical inferred V gene, J gene, and CDR3 amino acid sequence. The percentage overlap between two repertoires was calculated by dividing the number of shared unique clonotypes by the size of the smaller repertoire. Richness of each repertoire was evaluated using RTK rarefaction, the Chao1 estimator, and Recon v2.1 estimates of unobserved clonotypes. Generation probabilities for all TCRbeta clonotypes obtained by the gDNA method from four donors were computed using OLGA. The clones in this table, taken by TCRdb from immuneACCESS, are in-frame only. Not every clone is retained; where verified, under half of the shortfall comes from an unresolved V gene, and the cause of the rest is unknown. That table supplies the V and J calls and clone size; D and trimming were determined from the DNA. This sample holds some 360,000 clones; about 70% were observed only once. 8.5% to 12% of the sample is held by the ten biggest clonotypes.

CDR1 and CDR2, looked up from the germline V gene, are SQVTM and ANQGSEA. From cysteine to phenylalanine, the CDR3 is 12 amino acids long. Only CDR3 DNA is held: 36 bases, read in frame from base 1. Clipping removes 6 bases from V and 5 bases from J, with 2 as the unmatched junction base count. Recombination joined TRBV29-1 with TRBJ1-5, with TRBD1 matching 9 junction bases. Sequencing was carried out using memory CD4+ T cells sorted from blood. The meaning of the sample's cell subset or site label: CD45RA-negative fraction. This TCR was recovered from a man younger than 45 in good health. The nucleotides read TGCAGCGTCGGGGACAGGGATCAGCCCCAGCATTTT. It translates to CSVGDRDQPQHF.